This T cell receptor (beta chain) came from a study of CD8 T cells in Susac syndrome. The CD8+ and CD4+ T cells were isolated magnetically using a negative isolation approach, whereas the TEMRA cells were enriched by FACS. Points from the study as a whole: Individuals included in the TCR sequencing and HLA analysis were acknowledged by the study to be relatively few in number.

About this clonotype: Its antigen is unknown.

Random hexamers were used to reverse transcribe an amount of roughly 0.45 to 1 ug RNA. TCR beta CDR3 was amplified by immunoSEQ multiplex PCR. This amplification extended across 54 Vbeta and 13 Jbeta segments. Each CDR3 protein gets one entry after TCRdb re-called the immunoSEQ multiplex PCR reads with MiXCR. Of 250,000 to 300,000 distinct CDR3 sequences in the sample, 70% to 90% were seen once. The CDR3 spans 15 residues. Germline lookup yields CDR1 SEHNR and CDR2 FQNEAQ (reference sequence). After removal of 2 bases from V and 3 bases from J, the junction contained 6 bases not matched to a gene. The V and J genes are TRBV7-9 and TRBJ2-5; 7 positions match TRBD1. The sequenced sample was CD8+ T cells from PBMCs. The receptor was derived from a human donor with multiple sclerosis. As DNA, the CDR3 is TGTGCCAGCAGCTTAATCACAGGGGTAGAAGAGACCCAGTACTTC. Translating it yields CASSLITGVEETQYF.